The TCR beta chain described here comes from a study of metastatic and nonmetastatic thyroid tumors. Study context: Repertoires of blood and of tissue (tumor or nodule) from malignant and benign thyroid patients were compared. Study-wide results and limits: Relative to benign nodules, malignant thyroid tumors were reportedly characterized by significantly elevated TCR beta diversity in blood and tumor.

About this clone itself: Its antigen is not identified.

All patients reached thyroid surgery having received no treatment beforehand. Authors' methods: The study's classifier, a distant-metastasis tool for papillary thyroid cancer, was built using CDR3 differences across clinicopathological groups. TCRdb re-called clones from the PCR reads using MiXCR. The V and J calls shown here were made by TCRdb, not taken from the authors' results. The top ten clones hold roughly an eighth of a sample with roughly 22,000 clones, around an eighth of them seen once. In germline, CDR1 is SGHNT, CDR2 YYREEE (reference sequence). The CDR3 runs 13 residues. Sample: blood. The TCR originated in a female donor with papillary thyroid cancer or a benign thyroid nodule (not recorded which). Some clones in this sample may be carry-over from other donors' samples. The rearrangement uses TRBV5-4 and TRBJ2-7, with D possibly being TRBD2 (5 bases). Near its end, the DNA agrees better with TRBJ2-1, so the J call may be wrong. The CDR3: CASSTLVLTEQFF. The CDR3 DNA reads TGTGCCAGCAGCACACTAGTTCTCACTGAGCAGTTCTTC.